These 5 T cell receptor beta chains were sequenced from one sample in a study of regulatory T cells in long-lasting Graves disease. The time point: newly diagnosed GD, antithyroid drugs for less than 3 months. From PBMCs, RNA was extracted and then used to make the TCR library. Libraries of TCR beta came from iRepertoire HTBI primers plus Arm-PCR of CDR3 regions. TCRdb fed the multiplex PCR reads into MiXCR, producing one record per CDR3 protein. The table shows about 470,000 distinct CDR3 sequences, with more than 13% occurring only once. This sample was also put to use in a study of T cells in Graves' hyperthyroidism and ophthalmopathy.

The specimen comprised peripheral blood mononuclear cells (PBMCs), sampled at new diagnosis, from a patient treated with antithyroid drugs. These TCRs come from a woman aged 25 to 45 with Graves disease.

The J gene is TRBJ1-2, the V gene TRBV6-1; D gene unclear. Between the trimmed V and J ends, which lost 6 bases and 4 bases, there was a span of 24 bases. The germline CDR1 and CDR2 sequences are MNHNS and SASEGT. This CDR3 comprises 17 residues. The CDR3 protein is CASSFEGGRGVGYGYTF. The CDR3 bases are TGTGCCAGCAGCTTTGAGGGAGGCCGCGGCGTTGGCTATGGCTACACCTTC.

The V call is TRBV7-2, the J call TRBJ2-4; TRBD2 matches 13 bases. This CDR3 comprises 15 residues. Germline loops: CDR1 SGHTA, CDR2 FQGNSA. Losses at the gene ends were 5 bases for V and 9 bases for J; bases not matched to a gene: 7. The chain's CDR3 is CASSPTSGREGIQYF. Here the CDR3 DNA reads TGTGCCAGCAGCCCAACTAGCGGGAGGGAGGGCATTCAGTACTTC.

This clonotype occurred many times. This sequence joins TRBV6-1 and TRBJ2-2, with 9 bases identical to TRBD2. The ends lost 6 bases at V and 4 bases at J; junction bases unmatched: 6. This CDR3 has 15 residues. Per the germline V gene, CDR1 is MNHNS and CDR2 is SASEGT. The CDR3 DNA reads TGTGCCAGCAGGGTAGCGGGAGCGACCACCGGGGAGCTGTTTTTT. It is translated as CASRVAGATTGELFF.

The chain carries TRBV6-1 and TRBJ2-2; D possibly matches TRBD1 or TRBD2 (5 bases each). There are 15 residues in the CDR3. Germline assignment: CDR1 MNHNS and CDR2 SASEGT. Trimming left V 6 bases short and J 7 bases short, with 18 bases between. CDR3 residues: CASRSDRGTGGELFF. The CDR3 DNA reads as TGTGCCAGCAGGTCCGACCGAGGGACCGGCGGGGAGCTGTTTTTT.

The J gene is TRBJ2-1, the V gene TRBV9, with D possibly matching TRBD2 (5 bases). With 0 bases removed from V and 7 bases from J, the gap between germline ends came to 17 bases. CDR1 is SGDLS and CDR2 is YYNGEE in the germline V gene. CDR3 length: 16 residues. CDR3 bases: TGTGCCAGCAGCGTAGCTGGGTCGGGATCGGGGAATGAGCAGTTCTTC. It is translated as CASSVAGSGSGNEQFF.